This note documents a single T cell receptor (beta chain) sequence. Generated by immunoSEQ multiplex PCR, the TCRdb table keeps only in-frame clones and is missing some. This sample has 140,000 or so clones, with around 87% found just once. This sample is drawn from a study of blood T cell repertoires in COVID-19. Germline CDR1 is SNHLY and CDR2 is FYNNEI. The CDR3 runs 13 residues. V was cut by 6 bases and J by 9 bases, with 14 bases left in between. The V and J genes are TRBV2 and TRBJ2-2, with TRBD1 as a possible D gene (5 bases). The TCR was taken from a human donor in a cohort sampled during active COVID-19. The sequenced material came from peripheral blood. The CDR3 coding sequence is TGTGCCAGCAGCGTCGACCAGGGCCGGGAGCTGTTTTTT. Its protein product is CASSVDQGRELFF.